The present entry profiles one TCR beta chain with its context. Its antigen is undetermined. The CDR3 has 14 residues. CDR1 and CDR2 (germline): SGHVS, FNYEAQ. V was pared by 7 bases and J by 1 base, with 5 bases of the junction left unmatched. Sequencing was performed with immunoSEQ multiplex PCR; in TCRdb, only in-frame clones are kept and a portion is missing. The sample consists of about 6,200 clones, about 81% of them appearing once. The entry originates in a study of high-grade serous ovarian cancer treatment subgroups. Background on the study: Each sample yielded on average around 7,000 unique TCR beta rearrangements from around 15,000 reads.

Tumor tissue was taken before any definitive surgery or chemotherapy was given. Points from the study as a whole: Different patients shared almost no repertoire; same-patient tumors shared about 0.1 to 0.79. Spatial context was lost because tumors were sequenced in bulk.

This clonotype originated in a human donor with high-grade serous ovarian cancer. V and J are TRBV7-6 and TRBJ2-5, with TRBD2 matching over 8 bases. Sequenced input: tumor tissue. The CDR3 region has the DNA TGTGCCAGCACCTCACGGGGGGGCCAAGAGACCCAGTACTTC. Translated, it gives CASTSRGGQETQYF. Looking up the rest from reference TRBV7-6 and TRBJ2-5 gives the full variable domain: GAGVSQSPRYKVTKRGQDVALRCDPISGHVSLYWYRQALGQGPEFLTYFNYEAQQDKSGLPNDRFSAERPEGSISTLTIQRTEQRDSAMYRCASTSRGGQETQYFGPGTRLLVL.